This T cell receptor beta chain was recorded in a study of technical replicates of blood from a few donors (TCRdb year 2017). Turning to this clone: It lacks a known antigen. No base quality values were provided; no much bigger clone lies one nucleotide off.

The CDR3 runs 18 amino acids, cysteine and phenylalanine included. Only the CDR3 part of the read is kept: 54 bases, read in frame from the first base. Per the germline V gene, SGHRS is the CDR1 and YFSETQ is the CDR2. V ends up 6 bases short and J 4 bases short, with an unmatched junction base count of 14. Library preparation used the immunoSEQ multiplex PCR assay. TCRdb re-hosts the immuneACCESS table, in-frame sequences only. Its copies lack some clones; in the studies checked, an unresolved V gene accounts for under half of them, and the cause for the rest is not known. The sample includes 90,000 to 100,000 clones, with 85% to 95% observed a single time. Clones ranked in the top ten supply around 0.31% of the sample.

This TCR was sampled from a human donor in good health. This sequence uses TRBV5-1 and TRBJ2-2; 11 of the junction bases match TRBD2. The specimen was T cells isolated from PBMCs. The CDR3 protein is CASTPMDIAGGFTGELFF. The sequenced DNA is TGCGCCAGCACCCCGATGGATATAGCGGGAGGGTTCACCGGGGAGCTGTTTTTT.